This TCR beta chain was sequenced during a study of shared clonotypes between healthy human individuals. Study at large: Each donor contributed plates that comprised three CD4 naive, three CD4 memory, two CD8 naive and one CD8 memory.

Per germline, CDR1 SGHTS and CDR2 YDEGEE. Trimming pared 6 bases from V and 6 bases from J, leaving 10 bases between. The CDR3 totals 12 residues. For each subset, genomic DNA was distributed in equal portions over several immunoSEQ plates. The table came from immunoSEQ multiplex PCR; TCRdb's copy has only in-frame clones and leaves some out. Of more than 2,000,000 clones listed, approximately 92% are singletons. This TCR came from a young man in good health. V gene TRBV5-8 combines with J gene TRBJ2-1; possible D gene TRBD1, 5 bases. The sample consisted of naive CD4+ T cells sorted from blood. Sample subset: CD45RA+ positively selected. The CDR3 sequence: CASTRRGNEQFF. For the CDR3, the DNA is TGTGCCAGCACCCGTAGGGGCAATGAGCAGTTCTTC.